Listed below are T cell receptor beta chains from one sample, sequenced in a study of T cell responses to AZD1222 COVID-19 vaccine. Data came from immunoSEQ multiplex PCR; TCRdb stores just in-frame clones and leaves some out. The sample lists about 160,000 clones; 80% to 95% were seen once. The specimen was peripheral blood, collected 28 days after the second AZD1222 dose. The receptors originated from an adult who received the AZD1222 COVID-19 vaccine. CDR3s include the opening cysteine and the closing phenylalanine or tryptophan. The D gene is left open where the match is weak. Size is stated for part of the rows, as once, few or many counts, or as a class when the clone is expanded.

d_gene	abundance	v_gene	j_gene	CDR3aa	CDR3nt
TRBD1	.	TRBV29-1	TRBJ1-6	CSVLTGDKDSPLHF	TGCAGCGTTTTGACAGGGGATAAGGATTCACCCCTCCACTTT
TRBD2	.	TRBV28	TRBJ2-2	CASKVLAGFSGELFF	TGTGCCAGCAAGGTACTAGCGGGATTCTCCGGGGAGCTGTTTTTT
.	once	TRBV29-1	TRBJ2-3	CSVEDGARTDTQYF	TGCAGCGTTGAAGATGGGGCGCGCACAGATACGCAGTATTTT
.	once	TRBV7-9	TRBJ1-2	CASSGNRDGDGYTF	TGTGCCAGCAGCGGCAACAGGGACGGGGACGGCTACACCTTC
.	.	TRBV14	TRBJ1-2	CASSWGALRGGYTF	TGTGCCAGCAGTTGGGGGGCCCTTCGAGGAGGCTACACCTTC
TRBD2	.	TRBV19	TRBJ2-1	CASSPQRDSYNEQFF	TGTGCCAGTAGTCCTCAGCGGGACTCCTACAATGAGCAGTTCTTC
.	.	TRBV27	TRBJ2-7	CASRLGSEQYF	TGTGCCAGCAGGCTAGGATCCGAGCAGTACTTC
TRBD1	.	TRBV28	TRBJ1-2	CASSLTGTAYYGYTF	TGTGCCAGCAGTTTAACCGGGACAGCTTACTATGGCTACACCTTC
.	.	TRBV5-4	TRBJ1-2	CASRFGGANGYTF	TGTGCCAGCAGGTTTGGGGGGGCGAATGGCTACACCTTC
.	.	TRBV2	TRBJ2-3	CASSERPGATDTQYF	TGTGCCAGCAGTGAACGGCCGGGAGCCACAGATACGCAGTATTTT
TRBD2	once	TRBV9	TRBJ2-1	CASSAHGTSGRLYNEQFF	TGTGCCAGCAGCGCCCATGGGACTAGCGGGAGGCTCTACAATGAGCAGTTCTTC
TRBD1	few	TRBV28	TRBJ1-2	CASSEGQGMDGYTF	TGTGCCAGCAGCGAAGGACAGGGCATGGATGGCTACACCTTC
.	.	TRBV5-5	TRBJ2-2	CASSLQSTGELFF	TGTGCCAGCAGCCTCCAGAGCACCGGGGAGCTGTTTTTT
TRBD2	.	TRBV5-1	TRBJ2-5	CASSWRLAGGGETQYF	TGCGCCAGCAGCTGGAGACTAGCGGGAGGAGGAGAGACCCAGTACTTC
.	.	TRBV5-6	TRBJ2-3	CASSPTGGTDTQYF	TGTGCCAGCAGTCCGACAGGAGGCACAGATACGCAGTATTTT
TRBD1	.	TRBV7-9	TRBJ2-7	CASSRLRDRVYEQYF	TGTGCCAGCAGCCGACTCCGAGACAGGGTCTACGAGCAGTACTTC
TRBD1	.	TRBV6-2/TRBV6-3	TRBJ2-7	CASSYPQTGWHEQYF	TGTGCCAGCAGTTACCCGCAGACAGGGTGGCACGAGCAGTACTTC
TRBD2	.	TRBV6-4	TRBJ2-1	CASSALAGEYNEQFF	TGTGCCAGCAGTGCGCTAGCGGGAGAGTACAATGAGCAGTTCTTC
.	.	TRBV18	TRBJ1-3	CASSPQPNSGNTIYF	TGTGCCAGCTCACCACAGCCCAACTCTGGAAACACCATATATTTT
TRBD1	.	TRBV7-9	TRBJ1-1	CASSLVTGETEAFF	TGTGCCAGCAGCTTAGTGACAGGGGAGACTGAAGCTTTCTTT
.	.	TRBV6-5	TRBJ1-1	CASTAHTEAFF	TGTGCCAGCACCGCACACACTGAAGCTTTCTTT
.	.	TRBV19	TRBJ1-1	CASSTPPMNTEAFF	TGTGCCAGTAGTACCCCACCAATGAACACTGAAGCTTTCTTT
.	.	TRBV24-1	TRBJ2-1	CATGSTIYNEQFF	TGTGCCACCGGCTCCACCATCTACAATGAGCAGTTCTTC
TRBD2	many	TRBV11-2	TRBJ2-1	CASSYRDLAGNEQFF	TGTGCCAGCAGCTACCGGGACTTAGCGGGCAATGAGCAGTTCTTC
TRBD1	.	TRBV3-1/TRBV3-2	TRBJ1-2	CASSREQGARGYTF	TGTGCCAGCAGCCGAGAACAGGGGGCTCGTGGCTACACCTTC
.	once	TRBV24-1	TRBJ2-1	CATSDLEGSEYNEQFF	TGTGCCACCAGTGACCTCGAGGGGTCGGAATACAATGAGCAGTTCTTC
.	.	TRBV24-1	TRBJ2-7	CATSFGVADPYEQYF	TGTGCCACCAGTTTCGGGGTTGCGGACCCCTACGAGCAGTACTTC
TRBD2	.	TRBV25-1	TRBJ2-1	CASSPSSGSGNEQFF	TGTGCCAGCAGCCCTTCTAGCGGGAGTGGCAATGAGCAGTTCTTC
TRBD2	.	TRBV7-9	TRBJ2-7	CASSLVGGRESYEQYF	TGTGCCAGCAGCTTAGTAGGCGGGAGAGAGTCCTACGAGCAGTACTTC
TRBD1	.	TRBV7-9	TRBJ1-2	CASSLGRGTGRIYGYTF	TGTGCCAGCAGCTTAGGGAGAGGGACAGGGCGGATCTATGGCTACACCTTC
.	.	TRBV7-9	TRBJ1-1	CASSLGVGRNTEAFF	TGTGCCAGCAGCCTCGGGGTAGGGAGGAACACTGAAGCTTTCTTT
.	.	TRBV7-2	TRBJ2-7	CASSLPGITYEQYF	TGTGCCAGCAGCTTACCCGGGATTACCTACGAGCAGTACTTC
.	.	TRBV14	TRBJ2-7	CASSLIYEQYF	TGTGCCAGCAGCCTTATTTACGAGCAGTACTTC
TRBD1	.	TRBV29-1	TRBJ1-1	CSVYDRGAEAFF	TGCAGCGTTTACGACAGGGGAGCTGAAGCTTTCTTT
TRBD2	.	TRBV5-1	TRBJ2-2	CASSLGWTSTGELFF	TGCGCCAGCAGCTTGGGTTGGACTAGCACCGGGGAGCTGTTTTTT
TRBD1	.	TRBV7-2	TRBJ1-5	CASSLGLGQGLGQPQHF	TGTGCCAGCAGCCTAGGATTGGGACAGGGATTAGGACAGCCCCAGCATTTT
TRBD1	.	TRBV5-1	TRBJ1-1	CASTRTGNGDTEAFF	TGCGCCAGCACTCGGACAGGGAACGGGGACACTGAAGCTTTCTTT
.	.	TRBV4-3	TRBJ1-1	CASSQVEGRGEAFF	TGCGCCAGCAGCCAAGTGGAGGGGCGAGGTGAAGCTTTCTTT
TRBD1	.	TRBV11-3	TRBJ2-1	CASTTPTGDEQFF	TGTGCCAGCACCACACCGACAGGGGATGAGCAGTTCTTC
TRBD1	once	TRBV7-9	TRBJ1-2	CASSSGTGGALPYGYTF	TGTGCCAGCAGCTCGGGGACAGGGGGCGCGCTCCCCTATGGCTACACCTTC
.	once	TRBV7-3	TRBJ2-7	CASSRGPLNEQYF	TGTGCCAGCAGCAGGGGTCCCCTGAACGAGCAGTACTTC
.	few	TRBV5-1	TRBJ2-5	CASSVTGPLDGETQYF	TGCGCCAGCAGCGTGACAGGCCCGCTGGATGGAGAGACCCAGTACTTC
.	.	TRBV25-1	TRBJ1-1	CASSGQAKAFF	TGTGCCAGCAGTGGACAGGCGAAAGCTTTCTTT